This T cell receptor (beta chain) is from a study of blood T cells in healthy people across ages. A second PCR, run for roughly 6 to 11 cycles, used a sample-barcoded 5' primer plus a J-beta primer mix. TCRdb recomputed calls from the 5' RACE reads with MiXCR, one row per CDR3 protein. The sample includes about 620,000 distinct CDR3 sequences, around 21% seen only once; the top ten take roughly 3.7%. This clonotype was observed a handful of times. J lost 6 bases, V lost 2 bases, and 10 bases had no gene match. Germline lookup yields CDR1 SGHTA and CDR2 FQGTGA. The CDR3 contains 17 residues. J is TRBJ2-3 and V is TRBV7-3; 11 bases match TRBD2. Specimen: blood. The receptor was derived from a man aged 70-80 years in good health. The CDR3 reads CASSLGPLAGGQDTQYF. CDR3 DNA sequence: TGTGCCAGCAGCTTAGGGCCGCTAGCGGGAGGACAGGATACGCAGTATTTT.